This passage covers 10 T cell receptor beta chains from one sample sequenced in a study of identical twins (dated by TCRdb to the mid-2010s). Libraries were constructed by 5' RACE. TCRdb shows the sequencer as Illumina HiSeq 2000. The public sequencing data were trimmed at Q25 with fastp and processed into clonotypes with MiXCR by TCRdb, which kept only in-frame beta chains. Rows are unified per CDR3 protein, each entry keeping the most common DNA and genes. In all, the sample holds about 430,000 distinct CDR3 sequences, and around 20% of those were seen once. About 12% of the sample is held by the ten biggest clonotypes. The sample comprised naive T cells sorted from blood. Explained via the paper, the cell subset or site label denotes: cells isolated with a human naive T-cell isolation kit. These receptors were collected from a man in his fifties or sixties in good health.

The J gene is TRBJ2-7, the V gene TRBV5-8; D is perhaps TRBD1 (5 bases). Germline V gives CDR1 SGHTS, CDR2 YDEGEE. The CDR3 has 16 amino acids. V was clipped by 0 bases and J by 3 bases, with 16 bases between them. The CDR3 spells CASSLGQSVIFYEQYF. In nucleotides, the CDR3 is TGTGCCAGCAGCTTGGGACAGTCCGTGATATTCTACGAGCAGTACTTC.

This clonotype came up many times. Germline is not matched at one junction end, which may reflect a read error. The chain links TRBV12-3 or TRBV12-4 to TRBJ2-1; the D is unclear. The CDR3 is 14 residues long. CDR3: CASSPQRSYSEQFF. The CDR3 nucleotides are TGTGCCAGCAGCCCCCAAAGGAGCTACAGTGAGCAGTTCTTC.

The rearrangement links TRBV25-1 to TRBJ1-2; no definite D call. The CDR3 loop spans 13 amino acids. The germline V gene encodes CDR1 MGHDK and CDR2 SYGVNS. Deletions cut 4 bases from V and 4 bases from J, with 10 bases between. In nucleotides, the CDR3 is TGTGCCAGCAGTGGAGGTTCGGGCTATGGCTACACCTTC. Its translation is CASSGGSGYGYTF.

This clonotype was observed a handful of times. The rearrangement uses TRBV5-1 and TRBJ2-7, with D possibly being TRBD2 (5 bases). The CDR3 covers 14 residues. Trimming shortened V by 5 bases and J by 1 base, and 13 bases separated the two germline ends. Germline V gives CDR1 SGHRS, CDR2 YFSETQ. The DNA for the CDR3 is TGCGCCAGCAGACGGGGTAACCCTTCCTACGAGCAGTACTTC. Its translation: CASRRGNPSYEQYF.

The gene calls are TRBV29-1 and TRBJ1-3; D not certain. Per the germline V gene, CDR1 is SQVTM and CDR2 is ANQGSEA. The CDR3 consists of 15 residues. The germline V and J ends were trimmed by 3 bases and 0 bases, with 12 bases remaining between them. The DNA for the CDR3 is TGCAGCGTTGAGCCCCGGGGATCCTCTGGAAACACCATATATTTT. Protein product: CSVEPRGSSGNTIYF.

This chain uses TRBV2 with TRBJ2-5; 7 nucleotides align to TRBD1. Germline V gives CDR1 SNHLY, CDR2 FYNNEI. The CDR3 length is 13 residues. With 5 bases clipped from V and 4 bases from J, the junction kept 4 bases outside the gene matches. CDR3 in amino acids: CASSFRTGETQYF. CDR3 DNA: TGTGCCAGCAGTTTTAGGACAGGAGAGACCCAGTACTTC. Filled out from reference TRBV2 and TRBJ2-5, the complete variable domain reads EPEVTQTPSHQVTQMGQEVILRCVPISNHLYFYWYRQILGQKVEFLVSFYNNEISEKSEIFDDQFSVERPDGSNFTLKIRSTKLEDSAMYFCASSFRTGETQYFGPGTRLLVL.

The rearrangement joins TRBV18 to TRBJ2-1; perhaps TRBD1 as D (6 bases). Germline V gene lookup returns CDR1 KGHSH and CDR2 LQKENI. The ends were cut back, 6 bases at V and 6 bases at J, with 15 bases in the middle. The CDR3 has 14 residues. DNA of the CDR3: TGTGCCAGCTCGCGATCCAGGGGCCCCAATGAGCAGTTCTTC. Its protein is CASSRSRGPNEQFF.

In this sample, this clonotype turned up many times. The rearrangement joins TRBV25-1 to TRBJ2-2; TRBD1 matches at 9 bases. This CDR3 contains 16 residues. J gave up 4 bases and V 1 base, and 4 bases lay outside the gene matches. Germline CDR1 MGHDK, CDR2 SYGVNS. This chain's CDR3 is CASSEWGQGSTGELFF. The CDR3 bases are TGTGCCAGCAGTGAATGGGGACAGGGCTCCACCGGGGAGCTGTTTTTT.

The V and J genes are TRBV7-2 and TRBJ2-1; 8 bases fit TRBD2. Trimming took 8 bases from V and 6 from J; bases not matched to a gene: 6. The CDR3 loop spans 13 amino acids. Germline CDR1 reads SGHTA; CDR2 reads FQGNSA. The CDR3 DNA reads as TGTGCCAGCGGACTAGCAGGGATCAATGAGCAGTTCTTC. Translation gives CASGLAGINEQFF.

This clonotype was seen at least ten times. The rearrangement joins TRBV10-2 to TRBJ2-1; 7 positions match TRBD2. V was pared by 6 bases and J by 7 bases, with 12 bases of the junction left unmatched. The CDR3 is made up of 15 amino acids. Germline CDR1 reads WSHSY; CDR2 reads SAAADI. CDR3: CASSPLGLVENEQFF. The CDR3 DNA reads TGCGCCAGCAGCCCTCTCGGACTAGTTGAAAATGAGCAGTTCTTC.